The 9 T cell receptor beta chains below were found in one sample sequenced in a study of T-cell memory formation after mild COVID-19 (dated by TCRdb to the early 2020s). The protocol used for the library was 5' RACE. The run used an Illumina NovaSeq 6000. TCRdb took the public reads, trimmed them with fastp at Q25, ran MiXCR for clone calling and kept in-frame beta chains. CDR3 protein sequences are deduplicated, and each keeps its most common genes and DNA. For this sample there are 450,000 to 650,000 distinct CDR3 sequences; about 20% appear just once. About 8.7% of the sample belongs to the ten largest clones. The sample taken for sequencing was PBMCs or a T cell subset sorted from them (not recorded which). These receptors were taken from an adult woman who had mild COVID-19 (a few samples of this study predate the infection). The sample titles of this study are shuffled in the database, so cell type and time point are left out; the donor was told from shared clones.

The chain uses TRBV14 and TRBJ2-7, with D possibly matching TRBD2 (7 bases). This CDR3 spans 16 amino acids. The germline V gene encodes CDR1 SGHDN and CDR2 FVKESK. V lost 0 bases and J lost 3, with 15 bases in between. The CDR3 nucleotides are TGTGCCAGCAGCCAAGATGCGTGGGGGGGCATCTACGAGCAGTACTTC. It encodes CASSQDAWGGIYEQYF.

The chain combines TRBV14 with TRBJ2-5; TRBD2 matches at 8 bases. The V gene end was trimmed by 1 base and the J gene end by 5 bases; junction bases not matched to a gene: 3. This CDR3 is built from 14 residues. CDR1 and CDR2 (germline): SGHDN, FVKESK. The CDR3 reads CASSQGLALETQYF. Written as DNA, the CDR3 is TGTGCCAGCAGCCAAGGACTAGCGTTGGAGACCCAGTACTTC.

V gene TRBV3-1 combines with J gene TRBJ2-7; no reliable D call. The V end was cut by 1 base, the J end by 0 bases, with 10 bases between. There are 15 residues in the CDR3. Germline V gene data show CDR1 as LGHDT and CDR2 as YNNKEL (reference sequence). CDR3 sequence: CASSQGPLSSYEQYF. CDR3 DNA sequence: TGTGCCAGCAGCCAAGGGCCACTGAGCTCCTACGAGCAGTACTTC.

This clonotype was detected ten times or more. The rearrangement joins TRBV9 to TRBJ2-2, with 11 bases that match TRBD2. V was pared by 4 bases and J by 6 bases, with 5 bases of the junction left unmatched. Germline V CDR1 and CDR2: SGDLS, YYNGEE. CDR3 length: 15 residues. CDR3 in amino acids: CASSIASGGSGELFF. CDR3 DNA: TGTGCCAGCAGCATCGCTAGCGGGGGGTCCGGGGAGCTGTTTTTT.

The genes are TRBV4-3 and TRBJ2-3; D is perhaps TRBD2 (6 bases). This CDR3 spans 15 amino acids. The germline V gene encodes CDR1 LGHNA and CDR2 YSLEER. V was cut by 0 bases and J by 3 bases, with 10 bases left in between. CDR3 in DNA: TGCGCCAGCAGCCAAGATGCGGGGTGGACAGATACGCAGTATTTT. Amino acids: CASSQDAGWTDTQYF.

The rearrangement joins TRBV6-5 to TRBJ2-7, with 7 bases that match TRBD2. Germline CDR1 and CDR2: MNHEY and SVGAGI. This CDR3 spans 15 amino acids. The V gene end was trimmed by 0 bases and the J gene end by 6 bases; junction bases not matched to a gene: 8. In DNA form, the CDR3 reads TGTGCCAGCAGTTACTCGGGCGGGAGAGAGGGCGAGCAGTACTTC. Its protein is CASSYSGGREGEQYF.

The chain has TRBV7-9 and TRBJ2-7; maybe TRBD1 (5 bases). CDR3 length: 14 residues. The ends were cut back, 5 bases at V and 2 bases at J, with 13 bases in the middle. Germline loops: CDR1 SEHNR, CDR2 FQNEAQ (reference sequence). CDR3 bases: TGTGCCAGCAGCCGAAAGGACAAGACCTACGAGCAGTACTTC. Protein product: CASSRKDKTYEQYF.

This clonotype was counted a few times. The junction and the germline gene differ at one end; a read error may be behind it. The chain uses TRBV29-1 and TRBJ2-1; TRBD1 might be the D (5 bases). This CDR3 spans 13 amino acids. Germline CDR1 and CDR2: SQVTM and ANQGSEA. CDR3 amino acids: CSVRTGSFNEQFF. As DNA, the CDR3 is TGCAGCGTTCGAACAGGTTCCTTCAATGAGCAGTTCTTC.

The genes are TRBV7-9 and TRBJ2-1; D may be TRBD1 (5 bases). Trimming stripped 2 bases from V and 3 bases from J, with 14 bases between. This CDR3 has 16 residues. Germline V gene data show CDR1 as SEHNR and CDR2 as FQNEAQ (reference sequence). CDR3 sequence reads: CASSLFGQGHYNEQFF. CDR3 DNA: TGTGCCAGCAGCTTATTTGGTCAGGGCCACTACAATGAGCAGTTCTTC.